These 22 T cell receptor beta chains originate from one sample sequenced in a study of post-analysis software for immune sequencing data. Study-level findings and limits: With TRBV5-6, TRBV5-1 and TRBV20-1 included, about 5 TRBV segments were more frequent in patients than in controls.

cDNA libraries for TCR beta contained unique molecular identifiers. TCRdb re-derived calls from the PCR reads in MiXCR, one entry per CDR3 protein. Counted here are about 500,000 distinct CDR3 sequences, approximately 45% occurring once; the ten biggest clones make up around an eighth. Their target antigens are unknown. The sequencing input was blood. Receptors were obtained from a girl aged 10 to 17 with multiple sclerosis.

In its sample, this clonotype was seen once. The genes are TRBV20-1 and TRBJ1-2; maybe TRBD1 (5 bases). Germline V gives CDR1 DFQATT, CDR2 SNEGSKA (reference sequence). This CDR3 region has 13 residues. V dropped 1 base and J dropped 3 bases, with 9 bases sitting between them. The CDR3 sequence is CSARGPGDYGYTF. CDR3 coding DNA: TGCAGTGCTAGAGGGCCGGGGGACTATGGCTACACCTTC.

The chain recombines TRBV28 with TRBJ2-7; D not resolved. Germline V CDR1 and CDR2: MDHEN, SYDVKM. The V end was cut by 5 bases, the J end by 3 bases, with 14 bases between. CDR3 length equals 14 residues. CDR3 sequence: CASSQSGWVYEQYF. For the CDR3, the DNA is TGTGCCAGCAGTCAGTCCGGTTGGGTCTACGAGCAGTACTTC.

As regards this clonotype: One end of the junction fails to match germline, which may point to a read error. This chain links TRBV10-3 with TRBJ2-1; D might be TRBD2 (6 bases). The CDR3 contains 14 residues. Germline loops: CDR1 ENHRY, CDR2 SYGVKD. The CDR3 protein is CTITFGFRRDEQFF. The CDR3 DNA sequence: TGTACCATCACTTTCGGGTTTCGGAGGGATGAGCAGTTCTTC.

The chain employs TRBV4-1 and TRBJ1-1; 9 bases map to TRBD1. Per the germline V gene, CDR1 is MGHRA and CDR2 is YSYEKL. V dropped 0 bases and J dropped 4; count of bases not matched to a gene: 6. The CDR3 consists of 16 residues. The CDR3 sequence is CASSQDITGGSTEAFF. In DNA, the CDR3 is TGCGCCAGCAGCCAAGACATCACAGGGGGCAGCACTGAAGCTTTCTTT.

The chain is built from TRBV20-1 and TRBJ1-2; a weak D match, TRBD1 (5 bases). The germline V gene has CDR1 DFQATT and CDR2 SNEGSKA (reference sequence). The CDR3 has 11 residues. V lost 1 base and J lost 8, with 8 bases in between. The CDR3 protein is CSARVRVGYTF. DNA of the CDR3: TGCAGTGCTAGAGTCAGGGTAGGCTACACCTTC.

The table lists this clonotype with a few counts. The gene calls are TRBV20-1 and TRBJ2-7, with 9 bases aligning to TRBD1. The V segment lost 4 bases and the J segment 0 bases; nucleotides outside the gene matches: 7. The CDR3 loop spans 15 amino acids. The germline gives CDR1 DFQATT, CDR2 SNEGSKA (reference sequence). The CDR3 sequence: CSATQTGGNSYEQYF. In nucleotides, the CDR3 is TGCAGTGCTACCCAGACAGGGGGGAACTCCTACGAGCAGTACTTC.

The rearrangement uses TRBV6-2 or TRBV6-3 and TRBJ2-1; 10 bases line up with TRBD1. The CDR3 covers 15 residues. The V gene's germline CDR1 is MNHEY and CDR2 SVGEGT. V was pared by 5 bases and J by 5 bases, with 6 bases of the junction left unmatched. The CDR3 is CASSNEDRGNNEQFF. The CDR3 DNA is TGTGCCAGCAGTAATGAGGACAGGGGGAACAATGAGCAGTTCTTC.

This clonotype came up a few times. The chain is built from TRBV6-1 and TRBJ2-7; 8 nucleotides align to TRBD1. The V gene end was trimmed by 3 bases and the J gene end by 1 base; junction bases not matched to a gene: 5. This CDR3 has 15 residues. Germline CDR1 reads MNHNS; CDR2 reads SASEGT. Here the CDR3 DNA reads TGTGCCAGCAGTGATTCCGGACAGGGATCCTACGAGCAGTACTTC. Its protein is CASSDSGQGSYEQYF.

Here the CDR3 reads CASSSTYRGRPAETQYF. Written as DNA, the CDR3 is TGTGCCAGCAGTTCTACCTACAGGGGGCGCCCGGCGGAGACCCAGTACTTC. The rearrangement uses TRBV28 and TRBJ2-5; TRBD1 matches 9 bases. Germline CDR1 MDHEN, CDR2 SYDVKM. The CDR3 is made up of 17 amino acids. J was trimmed by 5 bases and V by 4 bases; bases with no gene match: 14.

A few counts support this clonotype. The gene calls are TRBV6-5 and TRBJ2-7; possible D gene TRBD2, 6 bases. Trimming took off 2 bases at V and 6 bases at J, with 11 bases between the two ends. The CDR3 sequence is 13 residues long. Germline CDR1 reads MNHEY; CDR2 reads SVGAGI. The CDR3 sequence is CASSYGGMREQYF. In DNA form, the CDR3 reads TGTGCCAGCAGTTACGGGGGGATGCGCGAGCAGTACTTC.

The chain uses TRBV5-1 and TRBJ1-5; 8 bases are shared with TRBD1. V was clipped by 0 bases and J by 0 bases; unmatched bases: 2. There are 16 residues in the CDR3. CDR1 is SGHRS and CDR2 is YFSETQ in the germline V gene. CDR3 DNA: TGCGCCAGCAGCTTGGGGACAGGGATTAGCAATCAGCCCCAGCATTTT. Protein: CASSLGTGISNQPQHF.

This rearrangement joins TRBV6-5 to TRBJ1-2, with D unresolved. In germline, CDR1 is MNHEY, CDR2 SVGAGI. The CDR3 length is 13 residues. V gave up 1 base and J gave up 6 bases, with 9 bases separating them. The CDR3 sequence is CASSYLRHDGYTF. The CDR3 DNA sequence: TGTGCCAGCAGTTACTTGAGGCATGATGGCTACACCTTC.

The rearrangement links TRBV29-1 to TRBJ2-5; D is perhaps TRBD2 (5 bases). Germline V gene sequence: CDR1 SQVTM, CDR2 ANQGSEA. The CDR3 length is 9 residues. Trimming left V 8 bases short and J 9 bases short, with 10 bases between. The CDR3: CSSVEAQYF. The DNA of the CDR3 is TGCAGCTCTGTGGAGGCCCAGTACTTC.

This clonotype was observed a few times. The rearrangement joins TRBV24-1 to TRBJ1-2, with 7 bases lining up with TRBD1. The length of the CDR3 is 15 residues. Germline CDR1 KGHDR, CDR2 SFDVKD. Germline trimming cut 3 bases from V and 8 bases from J; bases unmatched to any gene: 11. The CDR3 sequence: CATSDNRDSGGGYTF. The CDR3 DNA reads as TGTGCCACCAGTGATAACCGGGACAGCGGGGGAGGCTACACCTTC.

This clonotype occurred a few times. The gene calls are TRBV20-1 and TRBJ2-7; D might be TRBD2 (6 bases). The J call may be incorrect, as the DNA end agrees better with TRBJ2-5. Germline values: CDR1 DFQATT, CDR2 SNEGSKA (reference sequence). This CDR3 has 15 residues. Written as DNA, the CDR3 is TGCAGTGCTAGACATCCGACTAGGACCGGGGAGACCCAGTACTTC. Amino acid sequence: CSARHPTRTGETQYF.

The rearrangement links TRBV29-1 to TRBJ1-6; D is perhaps TRBD1 (5 bases). The CDR3 is 14 residues long. Deletions cut 5 bases from V and 1 base from J, with 9 bases between. From germline, CDR1 is SQVTM and CDR2 ANQGSEA. CDR3 in DNA: TGCAGCGTTAGAGAGGGGTCCTATAATTCACCCCTCCACTTT. The encoded protein is CSVREGSYNSPLHF.

This clonotype has a count of ten or more. This CDR3 reads CASSQDASGSYEQYF. CDR3 bases: TGTGCCAGCAGCCAAGACGCTAGCGGCTCCTACGAGCAGTACTTC. The chain has TRBV3-1 and TRBJ2-7; 7 bases agree with TRBD2. V gave up 0 bases and J gave up 0 bases; unmatched junction bases: 2. The CDR3 spans 15 residues. The V gene's germline CDR1 is LGHDT and CDR2 YNNKEL (reference sequence).

This chain joins TRBV4-1 and TRBJ2-1; TRBD2 matches 15 bases. Germline assignment: CDR1 MGHRA and CDR2 YSYEKL. Unmatched junction bases numbered 7, after V lost 1 base and J lost 9 bases. The length of the CDR3 is 17 residues. CDR3 loop: CASSQGRWTSGRGEQFF. For the CDR3, the DNA is TGCGCCAGCAGCCAAGGGCGATGGACTAGCGGGAGGGGTGAGCAGTTCTTC.

This sequence joins TRBV7-2 and TRBJ2-5, with 10 bases lining up with TRBD2. The J call may be in error: the DNA end matches TRBJ2-7 better. The CDR3 spans 14 residues. Germline V CDR1 and CDR2: SGHTA, FQGNSA. CDR3 loop: CASRSRTSGYEQYF. CDR3 in DNA: TGTGCCAGCAGATCCCGGACTAGCGGTTACGAGCAGTACTTC.

The chain is built from TRBV29-1 and TRBJ2-1; no clear D. Germline CDR1 reads SQVTM; CDR2 reads ANQGSEA. Trimming removed 0 bases at V and 6 bases at J, with 12 bases between. The CDR3 extends over 14 amino acids. CDR3 region: CSVEDLRFGNEQFF. The CDR3 DNA reads as TGCAGCGTTGAAGATCTACGATTTGGCAATGAGCAGTTCTTC.

This clonotype came up a few times. This sequence joins TRBV6-5 and TRBJ2-7, with 11 bases aligning to TRBD1. Germline CDR1 and CDR2: MNHEY and SVGAGI. V shed 5 bases and J 7 bases; nucleotides not matched to a gene: 13. There are 16 residues in the CDR3. CDR3 amino acids: CASSPPDRGRTMEQYF. CDR3 in DNA: TGTGCCAGCAGTCCGCCGGACAGGGGGCGAACCATGGAGCAGTACTTC.

This clonotype showed up just a few times. The chain recombines TRBV12-3 or TRBV12-4 with TRBJ2-4, with 7 bases aligning to TRBD1. This CDR3 region has 13 residues. The trim removed 6 bases at V and 7 bases at J, leaving 6 bases unmatched. The CDR3: CASSRDSRNIQYF. The CDR3 DNA sequence: TGTGCCAGCAGCCGGGACAGCAGGAACATTCAGTACTTC.